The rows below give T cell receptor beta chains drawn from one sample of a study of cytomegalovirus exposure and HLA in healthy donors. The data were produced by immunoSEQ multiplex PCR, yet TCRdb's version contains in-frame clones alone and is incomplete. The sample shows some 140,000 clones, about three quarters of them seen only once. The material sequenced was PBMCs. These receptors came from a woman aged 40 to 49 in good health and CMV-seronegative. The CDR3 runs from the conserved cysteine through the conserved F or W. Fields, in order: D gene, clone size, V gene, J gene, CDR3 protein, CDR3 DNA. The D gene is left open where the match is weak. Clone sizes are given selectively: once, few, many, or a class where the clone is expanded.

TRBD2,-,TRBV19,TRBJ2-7,CASSRSGGQSYEQYF,TGTGCCAGTAGTCGCAGCGGGGGGCAATCCTACGAGCAGTACTTC
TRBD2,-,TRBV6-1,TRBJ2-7,CASSERTSGSYEQYF,TGTGCCAGCAGCGAAAGGACTAGCGGGAGCTACGAGCAGTACTTC
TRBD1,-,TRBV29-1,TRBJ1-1,CSGGQDTEAFF,TGCAGCGGCGGACAGGACACTGAAGCTTTCTTT
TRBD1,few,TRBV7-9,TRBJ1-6,CASRQTGRNSPLHF,TGTGCCAGCAGACAGACAGGGCGGAATTCACCCCTCCACTTT
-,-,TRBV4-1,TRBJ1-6,CASSQEGAETSYNSPLHF,TGCGCCAGCAGCCAAGAAGGGGCGGAGACCTCCTATAATTCACCCCTCCACTTT
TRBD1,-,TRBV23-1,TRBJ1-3,CASSQWGQAISGNTIYF,TGCGCCAGCAGTCAATGGGGACAGGCGATCTCTGGAAACACCATATATTTT
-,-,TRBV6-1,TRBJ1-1,CASSEPIGTLNTEAFF,TGTGCCAGCAGTGAACCCATTGGCACCTTGAACACTGAAGCTTTCTTT
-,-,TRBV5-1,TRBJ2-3,CASSLVGVTDTQYF,TGCGCCAGCAGCTTGGTCGGGGTCACAGATACGCAGTATTTT
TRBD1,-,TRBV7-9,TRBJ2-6,CASSRDRAPFASGANVLTF,TGTGCCAGCAGCCGGGACAGGGCGCCTTTCGCGTCTGGGGCCAACGTCCTGACTTTC
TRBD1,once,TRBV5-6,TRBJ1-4,CASSLGQGWQKLFF,TGTGCCAGCAGCCTAGGACAGGGGTGGCAAAAACTGTTTTTT
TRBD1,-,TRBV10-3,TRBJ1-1,CAITRDRGVGWAFF,TGTGCCATCACCCGGGACAGGGGCGTAGGTTGGGCTTTCTTT
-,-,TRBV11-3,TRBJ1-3,CASSLVAVSGNTIYF,TGTGCCAGCAGCTTAGTAGCGGTCTCTGGAAACACCATATATTTT
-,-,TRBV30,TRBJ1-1,CAWSLSRVEAFF,TGTGCCTGGAGTTTAAGCAGGGTTGAAGCTTTCTTT
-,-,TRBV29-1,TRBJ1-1,CSVKTGTLNTEAFF,TGCAGCGTCAAAACCGGGACTTTGAACACTGAAGCTTTCTTT
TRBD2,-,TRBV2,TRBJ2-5,CASRRGSGSRGETQYF,TGTGCCAGCAGGAGGGGTAGCGGGAGTAGGGGAGAGACCCAGTACTTC
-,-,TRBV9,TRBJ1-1,CASSVATMNTEAFF,TGTGCCAGCAGCGTAGCCACAATGAACACTGAAGCTTTCTTT
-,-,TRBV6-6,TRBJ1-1,CASSSSGYMNTEAFF,TGTGCCAGCAGTTCTTCAGGTTACATGAACACTGAAGCTTTCTTT
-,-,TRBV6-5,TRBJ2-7,CASSYVHRSVPYEQYF,TGTGCCAGCAGTTACGTCCACAGGTCGGTGCCCTACGAGCAGTACTTC
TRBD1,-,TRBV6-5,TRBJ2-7,CASSYLPGQATYEQYF,TGTGCCAGCAGTTACTTACCGGGACAGGCCACCTACGAGCAGTACTTC
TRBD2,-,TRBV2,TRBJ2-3,CASRGASGGATDTQYF,TGTGCCAGCAGGGGGGCTAGCGGGGGGGCTACAGATACGCAGTATTTT
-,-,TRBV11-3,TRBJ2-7,CASSLDHSGLRGYEQYF,TGTGCCAGCAGCTTAGATCACAGCGGCCTCCGGGGCTACGAGCAGTACTTC
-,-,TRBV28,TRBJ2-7,CASSFPSTGGYEQYF,TGTGCCAGCAGTTTTCCATCGACAGGTGGCTACGAGCAGTACTTC
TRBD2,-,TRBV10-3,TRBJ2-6,CAISPFLSGIDGSGANVLTF,TGTGCCATCAGTCCTTTCCTTAGCGGGATTGACGGCTCTGGGGCCAACGTCCTGACTTTC
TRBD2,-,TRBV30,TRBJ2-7,CAWSGPSGRGQYF,TGTGCCTGGAGTGGGCCTAGCGGGAGGGGGCAGTACTTC
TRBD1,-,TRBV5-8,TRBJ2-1,CASSSHQTGDSYNEQFF,TGTGCCAGCAGCTCACATCAGACAGGGGATTCCTACAATGAGCAGTTCTTC
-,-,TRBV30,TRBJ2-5,CAWSGPSAEETQYF,TGTGCCTGGAGCGGACCCTCAGCGGAGGAGACCCAGTACTTC
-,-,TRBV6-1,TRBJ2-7,CASIPTNTRYEQYF,TGTGCCAGCATCCCCACTAATACCCGCTACGAGCAGTACTTC
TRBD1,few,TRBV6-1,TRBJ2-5,CASTTGVAETQYF,TGTGCCAGCACCACAGGGGTAGCAGAGACCCAGTACTTC
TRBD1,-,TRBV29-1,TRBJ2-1,CSVVTGAHNEQFF,TGCAGCGTTGTCACAGGGGCCCACAATGAGCAGTTCTTC
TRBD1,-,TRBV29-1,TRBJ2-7,CSVDPGTGGYEQYF,TGCAGCGTTGACCCCGGGACAGGGGGATACGAGCAGTACTTC
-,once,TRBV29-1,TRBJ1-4,CSVEDPSTNEKLFF,TGCAGCGTTGAAGACCCGTCAACTAATGAAAAACTGTTTTTT
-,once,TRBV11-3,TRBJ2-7,CASSLDLSSYEQYF,TGTGCCAGCAGCTTAGATCTGAGCTCCTACGAGCAGTACTTC
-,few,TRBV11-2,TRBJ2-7,CASSIPLVYEQYF,TGTGCCAGCAGCATCCCACTAGTTTACGAGCAGTACTTC
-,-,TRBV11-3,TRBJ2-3,CASSFQRPTDTQYF,TGTGCCAGCAGCTTTCAGCGGCCCACAGATACGCAGTATTTT
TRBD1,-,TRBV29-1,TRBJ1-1,CSANGQGKTEAFF,TGCAGCGCCAACGGACAGGGAAAAACTGAAGCTTTCTTT
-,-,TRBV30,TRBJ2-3,CAWSGGATDTQYF,TGTGCCTGGAGCGGCGGGGCGACAGATACGCAGTATTTT
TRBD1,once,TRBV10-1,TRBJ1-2,CASSESRTGRLYGYTF,TGCGCCAGCAGTGAGTCCCGGACAGGACGGCTCTATGGCTACACCTTC
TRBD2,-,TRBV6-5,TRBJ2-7,CASSVTSGGHYEQYF,TGTGCCAGCAGTGTGACTAGCGGGGGGCACTACGAGCAGTACTTC
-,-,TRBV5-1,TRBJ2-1,CASSQEPGTPGNEQFF,TGCGCCAGCAGCCAGGAGCCCGGGACACCAGGCAATGAGCAGTTCTTC
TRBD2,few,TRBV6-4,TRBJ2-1,CASSGTSGGYNEQFF,TGTGCCAGCAGTGGGACTAGCGGGGGGTACAATGAGCAGTTCTTC
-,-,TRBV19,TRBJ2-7,CASSINRLIYEQYF,TGTGCCAGTAGTATAAACAGGTTAATCTACGAGCAGTACTTC
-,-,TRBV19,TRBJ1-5,CASIGTGPQPQHF,TGTGCCAGTATCGGCACAGGTCCTCAGCCCCAGCATTTT
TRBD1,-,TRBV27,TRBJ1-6,CASSLFIGQGASPLHF,TGTGCCAGCAGTTTATTTATAGGACAGGGGGCTTCACCCCTCCACTTT
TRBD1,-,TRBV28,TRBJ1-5,CAIRQGTSQPQHF,TGTGCCATCCGACAGGGGACGAGTCAGCCCCAGCATTTT
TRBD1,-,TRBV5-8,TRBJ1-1,CASSFPYRGTEAFF,TGTGCCAGCAGCTTTCCCTACAGGGGGACTGAAGCTTTCTTT
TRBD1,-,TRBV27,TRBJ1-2,CASSLIPHRGQVGYTF,TGTGCCAGCAGCCTAATACCCCACAGGGGGCAGGTTGGCTACACCTTC
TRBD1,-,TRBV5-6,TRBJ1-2,CASSLQGYGYTF,TGTGCCAGCAGCTTACAGGGGTATGGCTACACCTTC
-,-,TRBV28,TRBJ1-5,CASSPMGPNDNQPQHF,TGTGCCAGCAGCCCTATGGGCCCCAATGACAATCAGCCCCAGCATTTT
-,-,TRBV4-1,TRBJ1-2,CASSPLTEPDYGYTF,TGCGCCAGCAGCCCCCTCACAGAGCCTGACTATGGCTACACCTTC
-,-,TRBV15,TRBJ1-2,CATSPQLYRGYTF,TGTGCCACCAGCCCTCAACTTTATCGTGGCTACACCTTC
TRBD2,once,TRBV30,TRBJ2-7,CAWRVAGGAQYF,TGTGCCTGGAGAGTGGCGGGAGGAGCGCAGTACTTC
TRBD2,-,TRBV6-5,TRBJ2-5,CASRAGGQRSQYF,TGTGCCAGCAGGGCGGGGGGGCAAAGGTCCCAGTACTTC
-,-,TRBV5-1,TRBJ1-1,CASSLASGLNTEAFF,TGCGCCAGCAGCTTGGCGTCAGGGCTGAACACTGAAGCTTTCTTT
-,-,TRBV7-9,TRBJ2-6,CASSSSGANVLTF,TGTGCCAGCAGCTCTTCCGGGGCCAACGTCCTGACTTTC
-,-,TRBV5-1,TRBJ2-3,CASSAGAGSRTDTQYF,TGCGCCAGCAGCGCCGGGGCGGGGTCTCGCACAGATACGCAGTATTTT
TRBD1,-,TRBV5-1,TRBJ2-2,CASSWGQGAGELFF,TGCGCCAGCAGCTGGGGACAGGGGGCCGGGGAGCTGTTTTTT